These 9 T cell receptor beta chains originate from one sample sequenced in a study of cytomegalovirus exposure and HLA in healthy donors. The PCR contained 60 Vbeta and 13 Jbeta primers. Produced via immunoSEQ multiplex PCR; TCRdb's table is partial and in-frame only. The repertoire holds about 210,000 clones, with around 80% as singletons. The specimen sequenced was PBMCs. The origin of the receptors is a man aged 30-40 years in good health and CMV-seronegative.

The V and J genes are TRBV5-1 and TRBJ2-3, with 9 nucleotides matching TRBD2. Germline V gene lookup returns CDR1 SGHRS and CDR2 YFSETQ. The V gene end was trimmed by 2 bases and the J gene end by 4 bases; junction bases not matched to a gene: 11. The CDR3 contains 17 residues. CDR3 sequence: CASSFGASGGTADTQYF. CDR3 in DNA: TGCGCCAGCAGCTTTGGGGCGAGCGGGGGGACTGCAGATACGCAGTATTTT.

This clone was observed a handful of times. The chain links TRBV11-2 to TRBJ1-4, with no clear D. Looked up from germline, CDR1 is SGHAT and CDR2 is FQNNGV. Trimming left V 5 bases short and J 6 bases short, with 13 bases between. CDR3 length equals 14 residues. CDR3 sequence reads: CASSRRIVDEKLFF. The CDR3 DNA reads as TGTGCCAGCAGCCGCAGGATCGTCGATGAAAAACTGTTTTTT.

This chain joins TRBV6-6 and TRBJ2-3, with a weak D call TRBD2 (5 bases). Germline V gives CDR1 MNHNY, CDR2 SVGAGI (reference sequence). Trimming shortened V by 2 bases and J by 3 bases, and 15 bases separated the two germline ends. This CDR3 is 16 amino acids long. The CDR3 loop reads CASSYLGNKVTDTQYF. DNA of the CDR3: TGTGCCAGCAGTTACCTCGGGAATAAGGTTACAGATACGCAGTATTTT.

This clone was seen more than once but under ten times. The rearrangement links TRBV2 to TRBJ2-1; D is undetermined. The CDR3 extends over 12 amino acids. Germline V gene lookup returns CDR1 SNHLY and CDR2 FYNNEI. The ends were cut back, 3 bases at V and 5 bases at J, with 5 bases in the middle. The CDR3 here is CASSDPDNEQFF. The CDR3 DNA reads as TGTGCCAGCAGTGACCCAGACAATGAGCAGTTCTTC.

The V and J genes are TRBV7-3 and TRBJ1-1; 8 bases are shared with TRBD1. Trimming cost V 5 bases and J 4 bases; bases outside gene matches: 15. This CDR3 has 17 residues. Germline CDR1 reads SGHTA; CDR2 reads FQGTGA. The DNA for the CDR3 is TGTGCCAGCAGCGCCCGGGGGTATGGACAGGGAGGCACTGAAGCTTTCTTT. Protein sequence: CASSARGYGQGGTEAFF.

This clone was seen a single time. Written as DNA, the CDR3 is TGTGCCAGCAGTTACGGGCAGGGTGGTTCACCCCTCCACTTT. It translates to CASSYGQGGSPLHF. This chain joins TRBV6-5 and TRBJ1-6; a possible D gene is TRBD1 (5 bases). V lost 2 bases and J lost 9, with 11 bases in between. CDR1 and CDR2 (germline): MNHEY, SVGAGI. The CDR3 consists of 14 residues.

The CDR3 DNA reads TGTGCCAGCAGCCAGGGAAAGAGACTAGCGGGGGGCAATGAGCAGTTCTTC. Translated, it gives CASSQGKRLAGGNEQFF. The V and J genes are TRBV5-6 and TRBJ2-1; 13 nucleotides align to TRBD2. This CDR3 has 17 residues. J was trimmed by 6 bases and V by 4 bases; bases with no gene match: 10. Per the germline V gene, CDR1 is SGHDT and CDR2 is YYEEEE.

This clone was detected only once. The chain combines TRBV5-1 with TRBJ2-7; D unclear. This CDR3 has 12 amino acids. The germline V gene encodes CDR1 SGHRS and CDR2 YFSETQ. V lost 4 bases and J 3 bases, leaving 8 bases between the germline ends. The CDR3 DNA follows: TGCGCCAGCAGCCTGGATCGCTACGAGCAGTACTTC. Translated: CASSLDRYEQYF.

This rearrangement joins TRBV5-6 to TRBJ1-2; 8 bases align to TRBD1. Germline CDR1 is SGHDT and CDR2 is YYEEEE. V lost 5 bases, J lost 4 bases, and 10 bases stayed unmatched. This CDR3 is built from 15 residues. The CDR3 DNA follows: TGTGCCAGCAGGAAAGCAGGGGGCGCGAGCTATGGCTACACCTTC. Amino acids: CASRKAGGASYGYTF.